These 30 T cell receptor beta chains originate from one sample sequenced in a study of blood T cell repertoires in COVID-19. This table comes from immunoSEQ multiplex PCR, and its TCRdb copy is limited to in-frame clones, with some not included. The sample carries a few hundred thousand clones, roughly nine tenths recorded once. Input material: PBMCs or T cells enriched from blood (not recorded which). The receptor set was obtained from a woman in her 30s who had recovered from COVID-19.

The CDR3 DNA is TGTGCCAGTAGTCCTGGGACTCCGCGGGCAGATACGCAGTATTTT. Translation: CASSPGTPRADTQYF. This chain joins TRBV19 and TRBJ2-3; perhaps TRBD2 as D (6 bases). Looked up from germline, CDR1 is LNHDA and CDR2 is SQIVND (reference sequence). This CDR3 has 15 amino acids. The V and J ends lost 5 bases and 4 bases respectively, with 16 bases between them.

This clone appeared many times. This CDR3 is also generated by other DNA sequences in the sample. The chain links TRBV2 to TRBJ1-1; 8 bases agree with TRBD1. After removal of 1 base from V and 7 bases from J, the junction contained 5 bases not matched to a gene. The CDR3 spans 14 residues. Per germline, CDR1 SNHLY and CDR2 FYNNEI. The CDR3, as DNA: TGTGCCAGCAGTGAAGATCGGACAGGGTATGAAGCTTTCTTT. Translation: CASSEDRTGYEAFF.

The V gene is TRBV20-1, the J gene TRBJ2-3; D possibly corresponds to TRBD1 (6 bases). V was pared by 8 bases and J by 4 bases, with 10 bases between. The CDR3 spans 11 residues. Germline V lookup: CDR1 DFQATT, CDR2 SNEGSKA (reference sequence). CDR3 sequence (DNA): TGCAGTCCCAGGGGCGCAGATACGCAGTATTTT. Its translation is CSPRGADTQYF.

V gene TRBV5-1 combines with J gene TRBJ2-2; 8 bases fit TRBD2. Germline CDR1 is SGHRS and CDR2 is YFSETQ. The ends lost 4 bases at V and 1 base at J; junction bases unmatched: 6. The CDR3 is 16 residues long. The chain's CDR3 is CASSTGTRGNTGELFF. CDR3 DNA: TGCGCCAGCAGCACAGGGACTAGGGGGAACACCGGGGAGCTGTTTTTT.

This clone was counted once. The chain recombines TRBV7-2 with TRBJ1-2; 7 bases are shared with TRBD1. The CDR3 covers 15 residues. Looked up from germline, CDR1 is SGHTA and CDR2 is FQGNSA. V shed 4 bases, J shed 0 bases, and the junction held 5 bases outside the gene matches. The CDR3 spells CASSSGGRANYGYTF. Here the CDR3 DNA reads TGTGCCAGCAGCTCAGGGGGTAGGGCTAACTATGGCTACACCTTC.

This rearrangement joins TRBV3-1 (or the pseudogene TRBV3-2) to TRBJ2-5; TRBD1 might be the D (6 bases). The CDR3 consists of 19 residues. Germline-derived CDR1 and CDR2 are LGHDT and YNNKEL (reference sequence). V lost 2 bases and J lost 3, with 25 bases in between. The CDR3 reads CASSQYPRDTLRWEETQYF. In nucleotides, the CDR3 is TGTGCCAGCAGCCAATACCCCCGGGACACCCTAAGGTGGGAAGAGACCCAGTACTTC.

The genes are TRBV6-2 or TRBV6-3 and TRBJ1-5; possible D gene TRBD1, 6 bases. Germline CDR1 reads MNHEY; CDR2 reads SVGEGT. The CDR3 length is 15 residues. The ends were cut back, 4 bases at V and 3 bases at J, with 13 bases in the middle. CDR3 loop: CASSFRGINNQPQHF. CDR3 nucleotides: TGTGCCAGCAGTTTCAGGGGAATTAACAATCAGCCCCAGCATTTT.

The chain is built from TRBV10-3 and TRBJ2-7, with TRBD2 as a possible D gene (5 bases). The germline V and J ends were trimmed by 5 bases and 0 bases, with 5 bases remaining between them. The CDR3 loop spans 12 amino acids. Per germline, CDR1 ENHRY and CDR2 SYGVKD. CDR3 coding DNA: TGTGCCATCAGTAGCGGCTCCTACGAGCAGTACTTC. Translation: CAISSGSYEQYF.

J is TRBJ1-1 and V is TRBV6-5, with 7 positions matching TRBD1. After removal of 4 bases from V and 0 bases from J, the junction contained 5 bases not matched to a gene. CDR1 MNHEY and CDR2 SVGAGI come from the germline V gene. This CDR3 contains 15 residues. The CDR3 is CASSLTGTVNTEAFF. In nucleotides, the CDR3 is TGTGCCAGCAGTTTGACCGGGACAGTGAACACTGAAGCTTTCTTT.

V gene TRBV5-4 combines with J gene TRBJ2-1; TRBD1 might be the D (6 bases). V was pared by 2 bases and J by 2 bases, with 11 bases between. This CDR3 contains 15 residues. Germline V gene data show CDR1 as SGHNT and CDR2 as YYREEE (reference sequence). DNA of the CDR3: TGTGCCAGCAGCTTTGTGGCAGGGGCCTACAATGAGCAGTTCTTC. This encodes CASSFVAGAYNEQFF.

The chain has TRBV7-3 and TRBJ2-5; possibly TRBD2 for D (6 bases). The CDR3 loop spans 15 amino acids. V lost 1 base and J 4 bases, leaving 13 bases between the germline ends. CDR1 and CDR2 from the germline V gene are SGHTA and FQGTGA. The CDR3: CASSLRGVGSETQYF. In nucleotides, the CDR3 is TGTGCCAGCAGCTTAAGGGGGGTAGGGTCAGAGACCCAGTACTTC.

This chain links TRBV29-1 with TRBJ2-2, with no clear D. The V gene's germline CDR1 is SQVTM and CDR2 ANQGSEA. V lost 3 bases to trimming and J lost 5 bases, with 10 bases between them. The CDR3 extends over 13 amino acids. CDR3 DNA: TGCAGCGTTGACACAGCTACAACCGGGGAGCTGTTTTTT. This codes for CSVDTATTGELFF.

The chain links TRBV6-9 to TRBJ1-4; unclear D gene. The length of the CDR3 is 15 residues. V lost 4 bases, J lost 4 bases, and 13 bases lay in between. Per the germline V gene, CDR1 is MNHGY and CDR2 is SVAAGI. The CDR3 sequence is CASSFSGSINEKLFF. In DNA, the CDR3 is TGTGCCAGCAGTTTCTCAGGATCGATTAATGAAAAACTGTTTTTT.

This chain uses TRBV19 with TRBJ2-6, with D perhaps TRBD2 (6 bases). This CDR3 spans 15 amino acids. Trimming pared 3 bases from V and 1 base from J, leaving 7 bases between. Per germline, CDR1 LNHDA and CDR2 SQIVND (reference sequence). The CDR3 sequence is CASSMGGSGANVLTF. CDR3 DNA sequence: TGTGCCAGTAGTATGGGAGGTTCTGGGGCCAACGTCCTGACTTTC.

The rearrangement uses TRBV5-4 and TRBJ2-1; 8 nucleotides agree with TRBD2. After removal of 4 bases from V and 2 bases from J, the junction contained 8 bases not matched to a gene. Germline-derived CDR1 and CDR2 are SGHNT and YYREEE (reference sequence). This CDR3 spans 16 amino acids. CDR3 in DNA: TGTGCCAGCAGCCCGGGGGGGCAGGAAGCCTACAATGAGCAGTTCTTC. It is translated as CASSPGGQEAYNEQFF.

The chain recombines TRBV7-2 with TRBJ1-2; D is unclear. The germline V gene encodes CDR1 SGHTA and CDR2 FQGNSA. The CDR3 sequence is 16 residues long. The V end was cut by 1 base, the J end by 1 base, with 13 bases between. The CDR3 is CASSLGASAINYGYTF. The DNA of the CDR3 is TGTGCCAGCAGCTTAGGGGCCTCAGCAATTAACTATGGCTACACCTTC.

Concerning this clone: The germline gene is not matched at one end of the junction; a read error may be the cause. The V and J genes are TRBV7-8 and TRBJ1-1, with D possibly TRBD1 on 6 matching bases. This CDR3 comprises 17 residues. CDR1 and CDR2 from the germline V gene are SGHVS and FQNEAQ. The CDR3 DNA reads as TGTGCCAGCAGTTTAGAGATGAGGGACACTTTGAACACTGAAGCTTTCTTT. This codes for CASSLEMRDTLNTEAFF.

This clone was counted only a few times. This chain links TRBV27 with TRBJ2-5, with 12 bases aligning to TRBD2. Germline V gene sequence: CDR1 MNHEY, CDR2 SMNVEV (reference sequence). V shed 6 bases and J 0 bases; nucleotides not matched to a gene: 8. The CDR3 is 17 residues long. CDR3 sequence reads: CASRPASGGGYQETQYF. The DNA for the CDR3 is TGTGCCAGCAGGCCGGCTAGCGGGGGGGGGTACCAAGAGACCCAGTACTTC.

V usage is TRBV6-5 and J usage is TRBJ1-4; the match to TRBD1 covers 9 bases. The germline V gene has CDR1 MNHEY and CDR2 SVGAGI. The V segment lost 6 bases and the J segment 8 bases; nucleotides outside the gene matches: 10. The CDR3 totals 15 residues. CDR3 sequence (DNA): TGTGCCAGCAGCCAACCCGGGACAGGGTCCGAAAAACTGTTTTTT. Translation: CASSQPGTGSEKLFF.

The rearrangement joins TRBV3-1 (or the pseudogene TRBV3-2) to TRBJ2-3; 13 bases line up with TRBD2. Per the germline V gene, CDR1 is LGHDT and CDR2 is YNNKEL (reference sequence). The trim removed 2 bases at V and 5 bases at J, leaving 10 bases unmatched. CDR3 length: 18 amino acids. CDR3 in DNA: TGTGCCAGCAGCCAAAAAAGCCGACTAGCGGGGGGTATAGATACGCAGTATTTT. It specifies CASSQKSRLAGGIDTQYF.

The chain employs TRBV19 and TRBJ2-1; TRBD1 aligns across 9 bases. The CDR3 loop spans 15 amino acids. Germline CDR1 is LNHDA and CDR2 is SQIVND (reference sequence). V lost 5 bases and J lost 9; bases outside the gene matches: 11. This CDR3 reads CASSHLTGGGGEQFF. The CDR3 nucleotides are TGTGCCAGTAGTCATTTGACAGGGGGTGGGGGTGAGCAGTTCTTC.

This sequence joins TRBV11-1 and TRBJ1-2; D remains ambiguous. Germline CDR1 reads SGHAT; CDR2 reads FQDESV (reference sequence). This CDR3 spans 15 amino acids. V shed 7 bases and J shed 0 bases, with 15 bases lying between them. The CDR3 bases are TGTGCCAGCATGGGCAGTACGGCCTCTAACTATGGCTACACCTTC. Translating it yields CASMGSTASNYGYTF.

The chain is built from TRBV19 and TRBJ1-2; the D gene is possibly TRBD1 (5 bases). This CDR3 is 15 amino acids long. Germline loops: CDR1 LNHDA, CDR2 SQIVND (reference sequence). V lost 7 bases, J lost 4 bases, and 19 bases lay in between. CDR3 protein: CASTVWGGTSYGYTF. The CDR3 nucleotides read TGTGCCAGTACGGTTTGGGGGGGGACCTCCTATGGCTACACCTTC.

This rearrangement joins TRBV7-2 to TRBJ2-7; 8 bases are shared with TRBD2. The CDR3 runs to 14 residues. V lost 3 bases, J lost 4 bases, and 5 bases stayed unmatched. Looked up from germline, CDR1 is SGHTA and CDR2 is FQGNSA. The CDR3 here is CASSFLAGRYEQYF. CDR3 nucleotide sequence: TGTGCCAGCAGCTTCCTAGCGGGCCGATACGAGCAGTACTTC.

This chain uses TRBV5-4 with TRBJ2-2, with a tentative D call TRBD1 (5 bases). CDR3 length equals 15 residues. V lost 0 bases, J lost 4 bases, and 10 bases lay in between. Germline CDR1 SGHNT, CDR2 YYREEE (reference sequence). The CDR3 sequence is CASSLGGAATGELFF. The CDR3 DNA sequence: TGTGCCAGCAGCTTGGGGGGCGCGGCCACCGGGGAGCTGTTTTTT.

The rearrangement links TRBV12-3 or TRBV12-4 to TRBJ1-1; no clear D gene. V was clipped by 5 bases and J by 1 base, with 8 bases between them. The CDR3 contains 13 residues. Written as DNA, the CDR3 is TGTGCCAGCAGTGTTAGACAGAACACTGAAGCTTTCTTT. This gives the protein CASSVRQNTEAFF.

The chain employs TRBV7-9 and TRBJ2-7, with D unresolved. The CDR3 covers 15 residues. Germline V gene sequence: CDR1 SEHNR, CDR2 FQNEAQ (reference sequence). V was cut by 7 bases and J by 5 bases, with 21 bases left in between. The CDR3 DNA follows: TGTGCCAGCATCCCGAGTGGGCAAGAGATCCACGAGCAGTACTTC. It encodes CASIPSGQEIHEQYF.

The gene calls are TRBV6-5 and TRBJ2-7; 9 nucleotides match TRBD2. CDR1 is MNHEY, CDR2 SVGAGI, per germline. With 0 bases clipped from V and 2 bases from J, the junction kept 2 bases outside the gene matches. This CDR3 has 15 amino acids. CDR3: CASSYSLAGTYEQYF. CDR3 DNA sequence: TGTGCCAGCAGTTACTCCCTAGCGGGAACCTACGAGCAGTACTTC.

The rearrangement links TRBV7-6 to TRBJ2-7; no clear D. Germline V CDR1 and CDR2: SGHVS, FNYEAQ. This CDR3 contains 17 residues. Between the trimmed V and J ends, which lost 1 base and 2 bases, there was a span of 18 bases. CDR3 bases: TGTGCCAGCAGCTTAGTAGCTGCCGGTCGAGCAGCCTACGAGCAGTACTTC. As protein: CASSLVAAGRAAYEQYF.

This clone has only a few counts. The V call is TRBV5-1, the J call TRBJ1-1; the D is unclear. V lost 0 bases and J lost 6, with 9 bases in between. The CDR3 length is 13 residues. Germline V gene sequence: CDR1 SGHRS, CDR2 YFSETQ. Written as DNA, the CDR3 is TGCGCCAGCAGCTTGGGGAGGGCAGCTGAAGCTTTCTTT. It yields the protein CASSLGRAAEAFF.